A single sample gave rise to the 18 T cell receptor beta chains below, sequenced in a study of monozygotic twins with inflammatory bowel disease. Following a re-call of the 5' RACE reads, TCRdb has one entry per CDR3 protein and lacks DNA. Listed are around 450,000 distinct CDR3 sequences; roughly 2.3% falls within the top ten. The sequenced material came from blood. These receptors were obtained from a human donor with ulcerative colitis or Crohn's disease, or a healthy co-twin of an affected twin (not recorded which).

The chain joins TRBV7-9 to TRBJ1-5. There are 14 residues in the CDR3. Germline V gene data show CDR1 as SEHNR and CDR2 as FQNEAQ (reference sequence). The chain's CDR3 is CASSLGQSLQPQHF.

The chain has TRBV7-9 and TRBJ2-1. CDR1 and CDR2 from the germline V gene are SEHNR and FQNEAQ (reference sequence). The CDR3 contains 13 residues. The CDR3 sequence: CASSLAGDNERFF.

The rearrangement joins TRBV6-1 to TRBJ1-3; without DNA, the TCRdb call of TRBD1 cannot be checked. CDR3 size: 14 residues. Per the germline V gene, CDR1 is MNHNS and CDR2 is SASEGT. This chain's CDR3 is CASSVQVSGNTIYF.

The chain carries TRBV5-5 and TRBJ1-2; TCRdb's D call of TRBD1 is untestable without DNA. This CDR3 has 15 residues. CDR1 SGHKS and CDR2 YYEKEE come from the germline V gene (reference sequence). The CDR3 loop reads CASSSWGAGNYGYTF.

The chain joins TRBV19 to TRBJ2-1; with no DNA, the TCRdb D assignment of TRBD1 cannot be verified. This CDR3 contains 16 residues. CDR1 is LNHDA, CDR2 SQIVND, per germline (reference sequence). CDR3 protein: CASSPYLGGGTNEQFF.

V is TRBV6-5 and J is TRBJ2-7; TCRdb's D gene call, TRBD1, goes unchecked for lack of DNA. CDR1 MNHEY and CDR2 SVGAGI come from the germline V gene. The CDR3 is 15 residues long. The CDR3 reads CASSYSAGPLREQYF.

This chain joins TRBV7-6 and TRBJ1-1. The CDR3 extends over 15 amino acids. Germline V CDR1 and CDR2: SGHVS, FNYEAQ. The CDR3: CASSLVGDPYTEAFF.

The chain is built from TRBV27 and TRBJ2-3; the TRBD2 assignment by TCRdb is unverifiable without DNA. Germline V CDR1 and CDR2: MNHEY, SMNVEV (reference sequence). The CDR3 contains 12 residues. The CDR3 is CASSSSGGRQYF.

The V and J genes are TRBV11-2 and TRBJ1-1. The germline V gene has CDR1 SGHAT and CDR2 FQNNGV. The CDR3 runs to 12 residues. CDR3 loop: CASSPESTEAFF.

The V and J genes are TRBV14 and TRBJ2-1; lacking DNA, the TRBD2 call made by TCRdb goes unchecked. Germline V gene lookup returns CDR1 SGHDN and CDR2 FVKESK. CDR3 length equals 14 residues. CDR3: CASSSATRANEQFF.

This chain joins TRBV2 and TRBJ1-1; TCRdb names TRBD1, which stays unverified in the absence of DNA. CDR1 is SNHLY, CDR2 FYNNEI, per germline. The CDR3 has 14 residues. This CDR3 is CASKRAEGATEAFF. Complete variable domain (other parts from reference TRBV2 and TRBJ1-1): EPEVTQTPSHQVTQMGQEVILRCVPISNHLYFYWYRQILGQKVEFLVSFYNNEISEKSEIFDDQFSVERPDGSNFTLKIRSTKLEDSAMYFCASKRAEGATEAFFGQGTRLTVV.

The CDR3 here is CSARRGEASLYEQYF. The chain links TRBV20-1 to TRBJ2-7; TCRdb gives TRBD1 as the D gene, but with no DNA this cannot be confirmed. Germline V gene lookup returns CDR1 DFQATT and CDR2 SNEGSKA (reference sequence). The CDR3 has 15 amino acids.

V usage is TRBV7-9 and J usage is TRBJ1-2; TCRdb indicates TRBD1, and absent DNA this call remains unverified. Germline V CDR1 and CDR2: SEHNR, FQNEAQ (reference sequence). The CDR3 consists of 14 residues. The CDR3 is CAISPPGQGAGYTF.

The chain employs TRBV7-7 and TRBJ2-1; TCRdb outputs TRBD2, but without DNA this stays unchecked. The CDR3 totals 15 residues. Germline loops: CDR1 SSHAT, CDR2 FNYEAQ (reference sequence). CDR3 protein: CASSLGGGRRYEQFF.

The chain joins TRBV20-1 to TRBJ1-5; the TCRdb call, TRBD1, lacks DNA for checking. Germline V gene data show CDR1 as DFQATT and CDR2 as SNEGSKA (reference sequence). This CDR3 is built from 14 residues. CDR3 in amino acids: CSACHTGSNQPQHF.

The genes are TRBV29-1 and TRBJ2-2; without DNA, the TCRdb call of TRBD1 cannot be checked. There are 13 residues in the CDR3. Germline CDR1 is SQVTM and CDR2 is ANQGSEA. The CDR3 region is CSGTGPNTGELFF.

V gene TRBV29-1 combines with J gene TRBJ2-3; the TCRdb D gene call, TRBD1, has no DNA to confirm it. There are 14 residues in the CDR3. Germline V gene data show CDR1 as SQVTM and CDR2 as ANQGSEA. The CDR3 reads CSVETGGYTDTQYF.

The chain is built from TRBV6-1 and TRBJ2-1; as DNA is missing, the TRBD2 call by TCRdb cannot be tested. This CDR3 is built from 15 residues. Germline V gene lookup returns CDR1 MNHNS and CDR2 SASEGT. CDR3: CASTRSSGNYNEQFF.